This TCR beta chain stems from a study of blood T cells in healthy people across ages. V dropped 3 bases and J dropped 9 bases, with 12 bases sitting between them. Germline loops: CDR1 SQVTM, CDR2 ANQGSEA. This CDR3 region has 12 residues. Combining a sample-barcoded 5' primer with a J-beta primer mix, a second PCR ran for about 6 to 11 cycles. TCRdb re-called the 5' RACE reads through MiXCR, storing one row per CDR3 protein. The sample yields around 700,000 distinct CDR3 sequences, around 25% seen once. This clonotype was observed a handful of times. The antigen is unknown. General study points: TCR beta diversity tracked closely with naive T cell percentage. The unsorted PBMCs prevented any conclusive comparison of naive versus antigen-experienced cells.

These data also featured in a second study, about T cells of mothers and their children. That report adds: Overlap measured in related mother-child pairs was slightly, non-significantly higher than in unrelated pairs.

Source material: blood. The gene calls are TRBV29-1 and TRBJ2-4; a possible D gene is TRBD2 (5 bases). The receptor was derived from a boy aged 5-17 years in good health. Written as DNA, the CDR3 is TGCAGCGTTGAGACACAACGGGGCATTCAGTACTTC. This translates into CSVETQRGIQYF.